This T cell receptor (beta chain) originates from a study of beta chain features in type 1 diabetes. Study conclusions and caveats: The similarity of naive, central memory and Treg TCRB repertoires appeared greater among patients than among healthy donors. PCR might show a preference for shorter templates, equally across patients and controls. Shortening of TCRB CDR3s, moderate but significant, appeared in all four CD4+ subsets of Type 1 diabetes patients.

In the case of this clone: Antigen unknown.

TCRB transcripts that were expressed got sequenced, as all of the isolated RNA had been reverse transcribed. Sequenced by immunoSEQ multiplex PCR; TCRdb stores in-frame clones only, minus some. This table holds about 400,000 clones, roughly an eighth found once. The CDR3 is 18 amino acids. J was trimmed by 5 bases and V by 0 bases; bases with no gene match: 15. The V gene's germline CDR1 is LNHNV and CDR2 YYDKDF (reference sequence). This sequence joins TRBV15 and TRBJ2-7; 8 positions match TRBD2. Sequenced material: naive CD4+ T cells from blood. The TCR comes from a young woman with type 1 diabetes. CDR3 sequence (DNA): TGTGCCACCAGCAGAGAATTCGACCCCGGGACTAGAGGTAACGAGCAGTACTTC. This translates into CATSREFDPGTRGNEQYF. The full variable domain, in which reference TRBV15 and TRBJ2-7 provide the parts outside the CDR3, is DAMVIQNPRYQVTQFGKPVTLSCSQTLNHNVMYWYQQKSSQAPKLLFHYYDKDFNNEADTPDNFQSRRPNTSFCFLDIRSPGLGDTAMYLCATSREFDPGTRGNEQYFGPGTRLTVT.